The 19 T cell receptor beta chains listed next were all sequenced from one sample in a study of OX40 agonist ivuxolimab in advanced cancers. Only in-frame clones appear in the TCRdb table, and some are missing; sequencing was by immunoSEQ multiplex PCR. The repertoire holds around 43,000 clones, with around nine tenths as singletons. This sample comprised CD4+ or CD8+ T cells sorted from blood, obtained in a trial of the OX40 agonist ivuxolimab. The receptors were sampled from an adult with an advanced solid tumor such as melanoma, head and neck, liver or kidney cancer.

V and J are TRBV29-1 and TRBJ1-1; tentative D call: TRBD1 (5 bases). V was clipped by 4 bases and J by 0 bases, with 6 bases between them. The CDR3 is 12 residues long. Germline loops: CDR1 SQVTM, CDR2 ANQGSEA. CDR3: CSVAGLNTEAFF. The CDR3 nucleotides read TGCAGCGTTGCAGGGTTGAACACTGAAGCTTTCTTT.

This sequence joins TRBV7-9 and TRBJ1-5, with D unclear. From germline, CDR1 is SEHNR and CDR2 FQNEAQ (reference sequence). The CDR3 extends over 14 amino acids. V was clipped by 1 base and J by 6 bases, with 10 bases between them. The CDR3 bases are TGTGCCAGCAGCTTAGACCGGGCAGGTCAGCCCCAGCATTTT. Protein product: CASSLDRAGQPQHF. Using reference TRBV7-9 and TRBJ1-5 for the parts outside the CDR3, the full variable domain is DTGVSQNPRHKITKRGQNVTFRCDPISEHNRLYWYRQTLGQGPEFLTYFQNEAQLEKSRLLSDRFSAERPKGSFSTLEIQRTEQGDSAMYLCASSLDRAGQPQHFGDGTRLSIL.

V is TRBV28 and J is TRBJ2-1; TRBD1 agrees at 11 bases. Germline V lookup: CDR1 MDHEN, CDR2 SYDVKM. The junction had 4 bases not matched to a gene; V was cut back by 5 bases and J by 7 bases. This CDR3 comprises 14 residues. The CDR3 DNA sequence: TGTGCCAGCAGTGGACAGGGGGCGAGGAATGAGCAGTTCTTC. Its protein is CASSGQGARNEQFF.

A word on this clone: The conserved phenylalanine or tryptophan normally closing the CDR3 is absent here, so this likely arose from a read error. The genes are TRBV7-9 and TRBJ1-6, with unresolved D. The CDR3 extends over 12 amino acids. Deletions cut 5 bases from V and 8 bases from J, with 7 bases between. The germline CDR1 and CDR2 sequences are SEHNR and FQNEAQ (reference sequence). The CDR3: CASSADYSPLHL. DNA for the CDR3: TGTGCCAGCAGCGCAGATTATTCACCCCTCCACCTT.

The J gene is TRBJ1-5, the V gene TRBV5-3; D is ambiguous. TRBV5-3 is an ORF, with its function uncertain. This CDR3 contains 19 residues. The germline V and J ends were trimmed by 0 bases and 2 bases, with 21 bases remaining between them. DNA for the CDR3: TGTGCCAGAAGCTTGGTGATTGGGCCCTCAATTGGGGGCAATCAGCCCCAGCATTTT. Amino acid sequence: CARSLVIGPSIGGNQPQHF.

The chain carries TRBV7-9 and TRBJ1-1; no reliable D call. The germline V and J ends were trimmed by 5 bases and 0 bases, with 10 bases remaining between them. In germline, CDR1 is SEHNR, CDR2 FQNEAQ (reference sequence). The CDR3 loop spans 14 amino acids. The CDR3 DNA reads TGTGCCAGCAGCCCTAGGAACATGAACACTGAAGCTTTCTTT. Protein product: CASSPRNMNTEAFF.

The rearrangement joins TRBV7-9 to TRBJ1-1, with 7 bases aligning to TRBD1. CDR1 is SEHNR and CDR2 is FQNEAQ in the germline V gene (reference sequence). The CDR3 has 13 amino acids. V dropped 6 bases and J dropped 9; count of bases not matched to a gene: 10. The CDR3 DNA is TGTGCCAGCAGTTCACAGGGGCCGACTCAAGCTTTCTTT. This translates into CASSSQGPTQAFF.

The V call is TRBV6-6, the J call TRBJ2-1; 8 bases map to TRBD2. Trimming at V came to 5 bases and at J to 10 bases, leaving 7 bases not matched to a gene. Germline V lookup: CDR1 MNHNY, CDR2 SVGAGI (reference sequence). The CDR3 is 13 amino acids. In nucleotides, the CDR3 is TGTGCCAGCAGTGGCGGGGGGCCTAGGGAGCAGTTCTTC. This encodes CASSGGGPREQFF.

For the CDR3, the DNA is TGTGCCAGCAGCTTAGTGGAGCCAAGGGGCCCCACCTACGAGCAGTACTTC. It is translated as CASSLVEPRGPTYEQYF. This sequence joins TRBV7-2 and TRBJ2-7, with D possibly being TRBD1 (5 bases). From germline, CDR1 is SGHTA and CDR2 FQGNSA. Trimming took off 1 base at V and 2 bases at J, with 18 bases between the two ends. The CDR3 is 17 residues long.

The gene calls are TRBV27 and TRBJ1-1; no reliable D call. Trimming took off 0 bases at V and 0 bases at J, with 11 bases between the two ends. In germline, CDR1 is MNHEY, CDR2 SMNVEV (reference sequence). This CDR3 has 16 amino acids. The CDR3 coding sequence is TGTGCCAGCAGTTTATCGGGCCGGGCGGTGAACACTGAAGCTTTCTTT. Translated, it gives CASSLSGRAVNTEAFF.

V gene TRBV6-5 combines with J gene TRBJ2-1; D is possibly TRBD1 or TRBD2 (6 bases each). The germline V gene has CDR1 MNHEY and CDR2 SVGAGI. V was cut by 2 bases and J by 10 bases, with 18 bases left in between. The CDR3 has 15 amino acids. Written as DNA, the CDR3 is TGTGCCAGCAGTTACCTGGGGGGCCCGAAGTCCGAGCAGTTCTTC. Translating it yields CASSYLGGPKSEQFF.

J is TRBJ1-5 and V is TRBV2; TRBD1 agrees at 7 bases. CDR3 length: 17 amino acids. J was trimmed by 1 base and V by 2 bases; bases with no gene match: 8. Germline V gives CDR1 SNHLY, CDR2 FYNNEI. The CDR3 coding sequence is TGTGCCAGCAGTGAATGGCAGGGGGTCAGGAGCAATCAGCCCCAGCATTTT. It is translated as CASSEWQGVRSNQPQHF. The variable domain in full, with the rest retrieved from reference TRBV2 and TRBJ1-5, is EPEVTQTPSHQVTQMGQEVILRCVPISNHLYFYWYRQILGQKVEFLVSFYNNEISEKSEIFDDQFSVERPDGSNFTLKIRSTKLEDSAMYFCASSEWQGVRSNQPQHFGDGTRLSIL.

J is TRBJ2-7 and V is TRBV19; 8 nucleotides match TRBD1. This CDR3 region has 16 residues. CDR1 and CDR2 (germline): LNHDA, SQIVND (reference sequence). With 6 bases clipped from V and 3 bases from J, the junction kept 13 bases outside the gene matches. Here the CDR3 DNA reads TGTGCCAGTAGCCTCCACCCGGGACAGGTGAACTACGAGCAGTACTTC. Encoded protein: CASSLHPGQVNYEQYF.

V usage is TRBV11-2 and J usage is TRBJ2-5; D remains unclear. Trimming removed 0 bases from V and 3 bases from J, with 14 bases in between. Germline V gives CDR1 SGHAT, CDR2 FQNNGV. The CDR3 is 16 residues long. CDR3: CASSLDDSYPEETQYF. CDR3 nucleotide sequence: TGTGCCAGCAGCTTAGACGATAGTTATCCCGAAGAGACCCAGTACTTC.

The chain joins TRBV9 to TRBJ2-7; TRBD1 matches at 11 bases. V dropped 0 bases and J dropped 3; count of bases not matched to a gene: 2. Germline CDR1 and CDR2: SGDLS and YYNGEE. The CDR3 extends over 15 amino acids. The CDR3 sequence: CASSVGGTGGYEQYF. In DNA form, the CDR3 reads TGTGCCAGCAGCGTAGGGGGGACAGGGGGCTACGAGCAGTACTTC.

V gene TRBV9 combines with J gene TRBJ1-1; D is unresolved. From germline, CDR1 is SGDLS and CDR2 YYNGEE. The CDR3 consists of 13 residues. V was pared by 3 bases and J by 0 bases, with 6 bases between. The CDR3 nucleotides are TGTGCCAGCAGCGGTTCAGTGAACACTGAAGCTTTCTTT. It specifies CASSGSVNTEAFF.

This clone appeared a few times. V and J are TRBV6-5 and TRBJ1-1; D is perhaps TRBD1 (5 bases). V was cut by 2 bases and J by 8 bases, with 15 bases left in between. Germline V gives CDR1 MNHEY, CDR2 SVGAGI. CDR3 length equals 14 residues. The CDR3 region has the DNA TGTGCCAGCAGTTACCGGGACGTGGATAGCGAAGCTTTCTTT. Residues: CASSYRDVDSEAFF.

The chain uses TRBV6-5 and TRBJ1-1; a possible D gene is TRBD1 (5 bases). CDR3 length: 15 residues. Trimming removed 2 bases from V and 4 bases from J, with 14 bases in between. The germline V gene has CDR1 MNHEY and CDR2 SVGAGI. CDR3 nucleotide sequence: TGTGCCAGCAGTTACGTCGGGGGAACGGCCACTGAAGCTTTCTTT. Its translation: CASSYVGGTATEAFF.

The V gene is TRBV27, the J gene TRBJ1-2, with TRBD1 as a possible D gene (5 bases). Germline CDR1 and CDR2: MNHEY and SMNVEV (reference sequence). The CDR3 sequence is 12 residues long. Trimming removed 4 bases from V and 8 bases from J, with 11 bases in between. CDR3 nucleotide sequence: TGTGCCAGCAGTTCAGGTGGGGGAGGCTACACCTTC. Its protein product is CASSSGGGGYTF.